This T cell receptor (beta chain) originates from a study of cytomegalovirus exposure and HLA in healthy donors. Broader study findings: Excluded were some V segments that proved indistinguishable, including TRBV6-2 and TRBV6-3.

Notes on this clone: The target antigen is unknown.

Primers for the PCR totalled 60 Vbeta and 13 Jbeta. Data came from immunoSEQ multiplex PCR; TCRdb stores just in-frame clones and leaves some out. The table includes 90,000 to 100,000 clones, 76% detected once. The germline CDR1 and CDR2 sequences are MNHNY and SVGAGI (reference sequence). After removal of 5 bases from V and 4 bases from J, the junction contained 6 bases not matched to a gene. The CDR3 spans 14 residues. Sequencing input: PBMCs. This chain uses TRBV6-6 with TRBJ2-7, with 9 bases aligning to TRBD1. The source of this sequence is a woman aged 55-70 years in good health and CMV-seropositive. The CDR3 nucleotides are TGTGCCAGCAGTCTCGGGACAGGGAATTACGAGCAGTACTTC. Its translation: CASSLGTGNYEQYF.